This T cell receptor beta chain is drawn from a study of T-cell memory formation after mild COVID-19. TCRdb recomputed calls from the 5' RACE reads with MiXCR, one row per CDR3 protein. The sample holds 50,000 or so distinct CDR3 sequences, 12% seen once. CDR3 length: 14 amino acids. The V gene's germline CDR1 is SEHNR and CDR2 FQNEAQ (reference sequence). Trimming removed 4 bases at V and 6 bases at J, with 10 bases between. The receptor was isolated from a man between 18 and 29 years old who had mild COVID-19 (a few samples of this study predate the infection). Cell type and time point are not known. Sequenced input: PBMCs or a T cell subset sorted from them (not recorded which). The rearrangement links TRBV7-9 to TRBJ1-6; TRBD1 might be the D (5 bases). The CDR3 loop reads CASSWEDTNSPLHF. The CDR3, as DNA: TGTGCCAGCAGCTGGGAGGACACTAATTCACCCCTCCACTTT.